This TCR beta chain was sequenced in a study of graft-versus-host responses after intestinal transplantation. Looked up from germline, CDR1 is LNHDA and CDR2 is SQIVND (reference sequence). The CDR3 consists of 15 residues. V was cut by 10 bases and J by 5 bases, with 23 bases left in between. The repertoire was sequenced with immunoSEQ multiplex PCR; TCRdb's copy has only in-frame clones and lacks some. The data contain about 45,000 clones, about 91% of them singletons. The receptor comes from a human patient who received an intestinal transplant, so some T cells may come from the graft donor. The chain employs TRBV19 and TRBJ2-5; TRBD1 might be the D (5 bases). Sequenced material: PBMCs, taken 524 days after transplant. The CDR3 loop reads CATSQTKTGSETQYF. For the CDR3, the DNA is TGTGCCACCTCACAGACGAAAACAGGATCCGAGACCCAGTACTTC.